The rows below give T cell receptor beta chains drawn from one sample of a study of cytomegalovirus exposure and HLA in healthy donors. Using immunoSEQ multiplex PCR, the repertoire was profiled, and TCRdb retains in-frame clones only, with some absent. The sample carries about 140,000 clones, around four fifths recorded once. Sequenced sample: PBMCs. These receptors came from a woman in her twenties or thirties in good health and CMV-seronegative. Each CDR3 is given with its conserved first and last residue. The D gene is left open where the match is weak. Part of the rows lack a size; the others show once, few, many or a class for expanded clones.

D gene: .
J gene: TRBJ2-1
clone size: .
CDR3 length: 14
V gene: TRBV4-3
CDR3 protein: CASSQDSSAREQFF
CDR3 DNA: TGCGCCAGCAGCCAAGACTCTAGCGCCCGTGAGCAGTTCTTC

D gene: .
J gene: TRBJ1-2
clone size: .
CDR3 length: 14
V gene: TRBV27
CDR3 protein: CASSSPSSSYGYTF
CDR3 DNA: TGTGCCAGCAGTTCGCCATCTTCGAGCTATGGCTACACCTTC

D gene: .
J gene: TRBJ1-2
clone size: .
CDR3 length: 13
V gene: TRBV2
CDR3 protein: CASRQTGPYGYTF
CDR3 DNA: TGTGCCAGCAGACAGACAGGCCCCTATGGCTACACCTTC

D gene: .
J gene: TRBJ2-3
clone size: .
CDR3 length: 17
V gene: TRBV5-4
CDR3 protein: CASNYPGALPSTDTQYF
CDR3 DNA: TGTGCCAGCAACTACCCAGGGGCTCTACCATCCACAGATACGCAGTATTTT

D gene: TRBD1
J gene: TRBJ1-1
clone size: .
CDR3 length: 16
V gene: TRBV4-1
CDR3 protein: CASSQDRTGANTEAFF
CDR3 DNA: TGCGCCAGCAGCCAAGATAGGACAGGGGCTAACACTGAAGCTTTCTTT

D gene: .
J gene: TRBJ2-3
clone size: .
CDR3 length: 16
V gene: TRBV6-4
CDR3 protein: CASSDHTGSFTDTQYF
CDR3 DNA: TGTGCCAGCAGTGACCACACAGGGTCTTTCACAGATACGCAGTATTTT

D gene: .
J gene: TRBJ1-5
clone size: few
CDR3 length: 16
V gene: TRBV18
CDR3 protein: CASSPGQGNSNQPQHF
CDR3 DNA: TGTGCCAGCTCACCAGGGCAGGGCAATAGCAATCAGCCCCAGCATTTT

D gene: .
J gene: TRBJ2-7
clone size: .
CDR3 length: 13
V gene: TRBV5-5
CDR3 protein: CASSLSNSYEQYF
CDR3 DNA: TGTGCCAGCAGCCTGTCCAACAGCTACGAGCAGTACTTC

D gene: .
J gene: TRBJ2-6
clone size: .
CDR3 length: 15
V gene: TRBV6-5
CDR3 protein: CASMGTTSGANVLTF
CDR3 DNA: TGTGCCAGCATGGGGACAACCTCTGGGGCCAACGTCCTGACTTTC

D gene: TRBD1
J gene: TRBJ1-1
clone size: .
CDR3 length: 14
V gene: TRBV7-2
CDR3 protein: CASSRGTVNTEAFF
CDR3 DNA: TGTGCCAGCAGCCGTGGGACAGTGAACACTGAAGCTTTCTTT

D gene: .
J gene: TRBJ1-1
clone size: .
CDR3 length: 14
V gene: TRBV5-4
CDR3 protein: CASSVGGGDTEAFF
CDR3 DNA: TGTGCCAGCAGCGTGGGTGGAGGGGACACTGAAGCTTTCTTT

D gene: .
J gene: TRBJ2-3
clone size: once
CDR3 length: 15
V gene: TRBV2
CDR3 protein: CASSDSGHPTDTQYF
CDR3 DNA: TGTGCCAGCAGTGATAGTGGGCACCCCACAGATACGCAGTATTTT

D gene: .
J gene: TRBJ2-5
clone size: .
CDR3 length: 13
V gene: TRBV28
CDR3 protein: CASSLQGMETQYF
CDR3 DNA: TGTGCCAGCAGTTTACAGGGGATGGAGACCCAGTACTTC

D gene: TRBD1
J gene: TRBJ1-2
clone size: .
CDR3 length: 14
V gene: TRBV28
CDR3 protein: CASSLPTGGNGYTF
CDR3 DNA: TGTGCCAGCAGTTTGCCCACAGGGGGCAATGGCTACACCTTC

D gene: TRBD1
J gene: TRBJ1-1
clone size: .
CDR3 length: 16
V gene: TRBV11-2
CDR3 protein: CASSSRRGPLNTEAFF
CDR3 DNA: TGTGCCAGCAGCTCCCGCAGGGGGCCTCTGAACACTGAAGCTTTCTTT

D gene: TRBD1
J gene: TRBJ1-1
clone size: .
CDR3 length: 12
V gene: TRBV7-6
CDR3 protein: CASSSSGQEAFF
CDR3 DNA: TGTGCCAGCAGCTCATCGGGACAGGAAGCTTTCTTT

D gene: .
J gene: TRBJ2-3
clone size: once
CDR3 length: 16
V gene: TRBV11-3
CDR3 protein: CASSLSGSLSTDTQYF
CDR3 DNA: TGTGCCAGCAGCTTATCAGGATCTCTCAGCACAGATACGCAGTATTTT

D gene: .
J gene: TRBJ1-5
clone size: .
CDR3 length: 15
V gene: TRBV30
CDR3 protein: CAWSPPGGMDQPQHF
CDR3 DNA: TGTGCCTGGAGTCCCCCGGGGGGTATGGATCAGCCCCAGCATTTT

D gene: .
J gene: TRBJ1-1
clone size: .
CDR3 length: 13
V gene: TRBV4-1
CDR3 protein: CASSRGLETEAFF
CDR3 DNA: TGCGCCAGCAGCCGCGGATTGGAGACTGAAGCTTTCTTT

D gene: TRBD2
J gene: TRBJ2-2
clone size: .
CDR3 length: 14
V gene: TRBV4-2
CDR3 protein: CASSQGLVVGELFF
CDR3 DNA: TGTGCCAGCAGCCAGGGACTAGTCGTCGGGGAGCTGTTTTTT

D gene: TRBD2
J gene: TRBJ2-7
clone size: .
CDR3 length: 14
V gene: TRBV5-6
CDR3 protein: CASSPSGEPYEQYF
CDR3 DNA: TGTGCCAGCAGCCCGAGCGGGGAGCCCTACGAGCAGTACTTC

D gene: TRBD1
J gene: TRBJ2-4
clone size: .
CDR3 length: 18
V gene: TRBV6-7
CDR3 protein: CASRVPDRGEIAKNIQYF
CDR3 DNA: TGTGCCAGCAGGGTGCCCGACAGGGGAGAAATAGCCAAAAACATTCAGTACTTC

D gene: TRBD1
J gene: TRBJ2-3
clone size: .
CDR3 length: 15
V gene: TRBV9
CDR3 protein: CASSPRLGQGDTQYF
CDR3 DNA: TGTGCCAGCAGCCCCAGATTGGGACAGGGGGATACGCAGTATTTT

D gene: .
J gene: TRBJ2-3
clone size: .
CDR3 length: 18
V gene: TRBV11-2
CDR3 protein: CASSPYFLRGTSTDTQYF
CDR3 DNA: TGTGCCAGCAGCCCCTATTTTTTAAGGGGTACGAGCACAGATACGCAGTATTTT

D gene: .
J gene: TRBJ2-7
clone size: .
CDR3 length: 16
V gene: TRBV7-8
CDR3 protein: CASSLAGGGSSYEQYF
CDR3 DNA: TGTGCCAGCAGCTTAGCAGGTGGTGGGAGCTCCTACGAGCAGTACTTC

D gene: .
J gene: TRBJ2-2
clone size: .
CDR3 length: 12
V gene: TRBV7-9
CDR3 protein: CASGLNTGELFF
CDR3 DNA: TGTGCCAGCGGACTAAACACCGGGGAGCTGTTTTTT

D gene: .
J gene: TRBJ1-6
clone size: few
CDR3 length: 14
V gene: TRBV5-1
CDR3 protein: CASSLAKGGSPLHF
CDR3 DNA: TGCGCCAGCAGCTTGGCCAAGGGCGGGTCACCCCTCCACTTT

D gene: .
J gene: TRBJ2-1
clone size: .
CDR3 length: 15
V gene: TRBV11-2
CDR3 protein: CASSLQGPSYNEQFF
CDR3 DNA: TGTGCCAGCAGCTTACAGGGCCCTTCCTACAATGAGCAGTTCTTC

D gene: .
J gene: TRBJ2-7
clone size: .
CDR3 length: 15
V gene: TRBV10-1
CDR3 protein: CASSDGRVGGYEQYF
CDR3 DNA: TGCGCCAGCAGTGATGGCCGAGTCGGGGGCTACGAGCAGTACTTC

D gene: .
J gene: TRBJ2-7
clone size: .
CDR3 length: 14
V gene: TRBV11-3
CDR3 protein: CASSSQGSTYEQYF
CDR3 DNA: TGTGCCAGCAGCTCACAGGGCTCGACCTACGAGCAGTACTTC

D gene: TRBD2
J gene: TRBJ2-7
clone size: .
CDR3 length: 13
V gene: TRBV5-1
CDR3 protein: CASRWGTTYEQYF
CDR3 DNA: TGCGCCAGCAGGTGGGGGACTACCTACGAGCAGTACTTC

D gene: .
J gene: TRBJ2-7
clone size: .
CDR3 length: 11
V gene: TRBV2
CDR3 protein: CASGDIHEQYF
CDR3 DNA: TGTGCCAGCGGGGACATCCACGAGCAGTACTTC

D gene: TRBD1
J gene: TRBJ2-7
clone size: .
CDR3 length: 14
V gene: TRBV7-9
CDR3 protein: CASSFTGATYEQYF
CDR3 DNA: TGTGCCAGCAGCTTTACAGGGGCGACCTACGAGCAGTACTTC

D gene: .
J gene: TRBJ1-1
clone size: .
CDR3 length: 14
V gene: TRBV2
CDR3 protein: CASTATVMNTEAFF
CDR3 DNA: TGTGCCAGCACCGCGACAGTGATGAACACTGAAGCTTTCTTT

D gene: .
J gene: TRBJ1-3
clone size: .
CDR3 length: 16
V gene: TRBV28
CDR3 protein: CASTSARGSSGNTIYF
CDR3 DNA: TGTGCCAGCACCTCAGCTAGGGGCAGCTCTGGAAACACCATATATTTT

D gene: TRBD1
J gene: TRBJ1-6
clone size: .
CDR3 length: 15
V gene: TRBV2
CDR3 protein: CASRGQGQRNSPLHF
CDR3 DNA: TGTGCCAGCAGAGGACAGGGCCAACGGAATTCACCCCTCCACTTT

D gene: TRBD1
J gene: TRBJ2-7
clone size: once
CDR3 length: 16
V gene: TRBV7-9
CDR3 protein: CASSPLGTGGTYEQYF
CDR3 DNA: TGTGCCAGCAGCCCCCTCGGCACAGGGGGTACCTACGAGCAGTACTTC

D gene: .
J gene: TRBJ1-3
clone size: .
CDR3 length: 15
V gene: TRBV30
CDR3 protein: CAWSVSWASGNTIYF
CDR3 DNA: TGTGCCTGGAGTGTGTCCTGGGCCTCTGGAAACACCATATATTTT

D gene: .
J gene: TRBJ1-4
clone size: few
CDR3 length: 17
V gene: TRBV6-7
CDR3 protein: CASPRDTQESTNEKLFF
CDR3 DNA: TGTGCCAGCCCCAGGGACACCCAAGAATCAACTAATGAAAAACTGTTTTTT

D gene: TRBD2
J gene: TRBJ2-5
clone size: .
CDR3 length: 18
V gene: TRBV18
CDR3 protein: CASSPTLGTSGGVETQYF
CDR3 DNA: TGTGCCAGCTCACCCACCCTCGGGACTAGCGGGGGCGTGGAGACCCAGTACTTC

D gene: TRBD2
J gene: TRBJ2-3
clone size: few
CDR3 length: 13
V gene: TRBV7-2
CDR3 protein: CASSRSGKDTQYF
CDR3 DNA: TGTGCCAGCAGCCGTAGCGGGAAAGATACGCAGTATTTT